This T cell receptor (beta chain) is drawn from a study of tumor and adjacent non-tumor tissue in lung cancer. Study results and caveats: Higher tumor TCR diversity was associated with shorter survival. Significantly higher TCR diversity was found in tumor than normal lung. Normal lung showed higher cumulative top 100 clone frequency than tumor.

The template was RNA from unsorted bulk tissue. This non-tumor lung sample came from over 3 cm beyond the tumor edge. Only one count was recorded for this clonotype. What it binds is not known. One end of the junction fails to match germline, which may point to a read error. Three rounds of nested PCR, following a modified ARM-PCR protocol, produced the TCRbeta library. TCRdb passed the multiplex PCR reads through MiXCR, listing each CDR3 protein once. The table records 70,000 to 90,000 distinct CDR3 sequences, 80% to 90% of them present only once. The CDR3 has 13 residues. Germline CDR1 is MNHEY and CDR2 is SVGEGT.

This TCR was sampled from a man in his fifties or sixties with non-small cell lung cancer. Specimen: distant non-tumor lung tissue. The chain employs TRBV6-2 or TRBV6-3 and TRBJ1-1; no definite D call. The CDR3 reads CASSTVQYTEAFF. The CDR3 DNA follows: TGTGCCAGCAGTACAGTCCAGTACACTGAAGCCTTCTTT.